The rows below give T cell receptor beta chains drawn from one sample of a study of regulatory T cells in long-lasting Graves disease. TCRdb fed the multiplex PCR reads into MiXCR, producing one record per CDR3 protein. The data contain under 450,000 distinct CDR3 sequences, around 22% of them singletons. The sequencing here drew on peripheral blood mononuclear cells (PBMCs), taken when the disease was refractory, from a patient treated with antithyroid drugs. These TCRs come from a female donor with Graves disease. Each CDR3 is given with its conserved first and last residue. A D gene is named only where the DNA matches it firmly. Size values are once, few and many counts, or a class for expanded clones, and some rows have none.

J gene | clone size | V gene | D gene | CDR3 DNA | CDR3 protein
TRBJ1-2 | - | TRBV19 | - | TGTGCCAGTAGCACCCGGGCCAGGGGAAACTATGGCTACACCTTC | CASSTRARGNYGYTF
TRBJ1-6 | few | TRBV3-1 | - | TGTGCCAGCAACCACCGGGGGCAGGGATATAATTCACCCCTCCACTTT | CASNHRGQGYNSPLHF
TRBJ1-1 | many | TRBV28 | - | TGTGCCAGCAGTCCTATCCGGGACGGCACTGAAGCTTTCTTT | CASSPIRDGTEAFF
TRBJ1-1 | - | TRBV15 | TRBD1 | TGTGCCACCAGCAGAAGGGGGACAGCCCAAGCTGGAGCTTTCTTT | CATSRRGTAQAGAFF
TRBJ2-7 | many | TRBV6-1 | TRBD1 | TGTGCCAGCAGCTTCCAACCCCAGACAGGGACCTACGAGCAGTACTTC | CASSFQPQTGTYEQYF
TRBJ1-2 | many | TRBV6-1 | TRBD1 | TGTGCCAGCAGGAGACAATGGACAGGGGACCAACAAGGACATGGCTACACCTTC | CASRRQWTGDQQGHGYTF
TRBJ2-2 | - | TRBV27 | TRBD2 | TGTGCCAGCAGTCTTACTAGCGCGAAGGCCAACACCGGGGAGCTGTTTTTT | CASSLTSAKANTGELFF
TRBJ1-1 | few | TRBV20-1 | - | TGCAGTGCTAGGTCCGAATCCCAGAACCGACGGAACACTGAAGCTTTCTTT | CSARSESQNRRNTEAFF
TRBJ1-5 | many | TRBV28 | TRBD1 | TGTGCCAGCAGTTGGAGTTGGGTCGGACAGGGCGGGCGACAGCCCCAGCATTTT | CASSWSWVGQGGRQPQHF
TRBJ1-2 | many | TRBV7-9 | - | TGTGCCAGCGCGGGTTTCGACTATGGCTACACCTTC | CASAGFDYGYTF
TRBJ2-4 | once | TRBV6-5 | - | TGTGCCAGCAGTTACTCCACAAACCTAGCCAAAAACATTCAGTACTTC | CASSYSTNLAKNIQYF
TRBJ1-2 | - | TRBV7-9 | - | TGTGCCAGCAGCCAAACCCAGGGTGGCTACACCTTC | CASSQTQGGYTF
TRBJ1-1 | - | TRBV19 | - | TGTGCCAGTATTGGGGGTAGGACTGAAGCTTTCTTT | CASIGGRTEAFF
TRBJ1-2 | few | TRBV19 | TRBD1 | TGTGCCAGTAGTGAGAGCCGGGACAGGGGGCTCTTGACTGGTAACTATGGCTACACCTTC | CASSESRDRGLLTGNYGYTF
TRBJ2-1 | few | TRBV28 | - | TGTGCCAGCAGTTTGGGAGTGGGTACTGAGCAGTTCTTC | CASSLGVGTEQFF
TRBJ2-7 | - | TRBV10-3 | - | TGTGCCATCAGTGAAGGATTTTTACCCTACGAGCAGTACTTC | CAISEGFLPYEQYF
TRBJ1-1 | - | TRBV5-5 | TRBD1 | TGTGCCAGCAGCAAGGGGACAGGGGGGCTTTTGATTGAAGCTTTCTTT | CASSKGTGGLLIEAFF
TRBJ1-1 | - | TRBV29-1 | - | TGCAGCGTTGGGACCTCAGGTCTTGAAGCTTTCTTT | CSVGTSGLEAFF
TRBJ2-4 | many | TRBV15 | - | TGTGCCACCAGCAGGGACAGTCTAGCCAAAAACATTCAGTACTTC | CATSRDSLAKNIQYF
TRBJ2-7 | once | TRBV27 | - | TGTGCCAGCAGTTTAATGGCGGGTCCAGTACCCTACGAGCAGTACTTC | CASSLMAGPVPYEQYF
TRBJ2-5 | many | TRBV6-5 | TRBD1 | TGTGCCAGCAGTTACATCGGGACAGGGGTTGGGGAGACCCAGTACTTC | CASSYIGTGVGETQYF
TRBJ2-2 | - | TRBV5-4 | - | TGTGCCAGCAGCTTGTTTCTGCGGAACACCGGGGAGCTGTTTTTT | CASSLFLRNTGELFF
TRBJ2-2 | - | TRBV5-1 | - | TGCGCCAGCATGTCAGATGTCACCGGGGAGCTGTTTTTT | CASMSDVTGELFF
TRBJ2-7 | few | TRBV5-6 | - | TGTGCCAGCAGCTTCCGGTCGGCAGCAACCTACGAGCAGTACTTC | CASSFRSAATYEQYF
TRBJ2-3 | - | TRBV5-5 | - | TGTGCCAGCAGCTTGGCTTGGCAGGAGATTCACACAGATACGCAGTATTTT | CASSLAWQEIHTDTQYF
TRBJ1-1 | - | TRBV4-1 | - | TGCGCCAGCAGCCAAGATCGGAAGGCTTTCTTT | CASSQDRKAFF
TRBJ2-1 | - | TRBV6-2/TRBV6-3 | TRBD2 | TGTGCCAGCAGGCTAGCGGGAAGCAATGAGCAGTTCTTC | CASRLAGSNEQFF
TRBJ1-1 | - | TRBV28 | - | TGTGCCAGCAGTCAGACAGAGGGCACTGAAGCTTTCTTT | CASSQTEGTEAFF
TRBJ1-2 | few | TRBV7-2 | - | TGTGCCAGCAGCCCCGTTGGACAGCTTAACCTAATAACCTCCCCCTATGGCTACACCTTC | CASSPVGQLNLITSPYGYTF
TRBJ1-5 | - | TRBV19 | - | TGTGCCAGTAGTATCTGGAATCAGCCCCAGCATTTT | CASSIWNQPQHF
TRBJ2-2 | - | TRBV2 | TRBD2 | TGTGCCAGCAGTGAAGGCCGGGAGGGGGGGGAGCTGTTTTTT | CASSEGREGGELFF
TRBJ2-1 | - | TRBV7-9 | - | TGTGCCAGCAGCTTACGCCAGAACAATGAGCAGTTCTTC | CASSLRQNNEQFF
TRBJ1-1 | few | TRBV10-3 | - | TGTGCCATATCTGGGAGCGCTGAAGCTTTCTTT | CAISGSAEAFF
TRBJ2-7 | - | TRBV29-1 | - | TGCAGCGTTGCGGCAGGGAACTACGAGCAGTACTTC | CSVAAGNYEQYF
TRBJ2-7 | many | TRBV6-2/TRBV6-3 | TRBD1 | TGTGCCTGCTGGTTGACCGGGACAGGCACCTACGAGCAGTACTTC | CACWLTGTGTYEQYF
TRBJ1-3 | few | TRBV28 | - | TGTGCCAGCAGTTCCGGGACTGGAAACACCATATATTTT | CASSSGTGNTIYF
TRBJ2-7 | many | TRBV2 | TRBD2 | TGTGCCAGCAGTGGTGGACTAGCGGGAGTCGAGCAGTACTTC | CASSGGLAGVEQYF
TRBJ2-7 | - | TRBV20-1 | TRBD2 | TGCAGTGCTAGACCCTTCGGGGGACTAGGGATCTACGAGCAGTACTTC | CSARPFGGLGIYEQYF
TRBJ2-3 | - | TRBV5-1 | TRBD2 | TGCGCCAGCAGCTCCGGGACTAGCGGGGGGAGCGGCACAGATACGCAGTATTTT | CASSSGTSGGSGTDTQYF
TRBJ2-2 | - | TRBV28 | TRBD2 | TGTGCCAGCAGTTCCCGGGGACTAGCGGGAGGAGTAGCCGGGGAGCTGTTTTTT | CASSSRGLAGGVAGELFF
TRBJ1-2 | many | TRBV6-1 | - | TGTGCCAGCAGTCAAGCCACAGCCTATGGCTACACCTTC | CASSQATAYGYTF
TRBJ1-2 | few | TRBV5-6 | TRBD1 | TGTGCCAGCAGCTTGCGGGACAGGGGCTACACCTTC | CASSLRDRGYTF
TRBJ1-2 | few | TRBV30 | TRBD1 | TGTGCCTGGAGTTCCAGGGGGCACCGTGGCTATGGCTACACCTTC | CAWSSRGHRGYGYTF
TRBJ1-6 | - | TRBV28 | TRBD1 | TGTGCCAGCACCCAAGACAGGGAAGTATTTTTGCCCCTCCACTTT | CASTQDREVFLPLHF
TRBJ1-2 | - | TRBV19 | TRBD1 | TGTGCCAGTAGTGGAGGGGGACAGATAAACTATGGCTACACCTTC | CASSGGGQINYGYTF
TRBJ2-2 | - | TRBV27 | - | TGTGCCAGCAGTTTTGTCGGGAGATCCCCCGGGGAGCTGTTTTTT | CASSFVGRSPGELFF
TRBJ2-7 | many | TRBV28 | - | TGTGCCAGCAGTTTAATTGGGATCAAGCCCAGCTCCTACGAGCAGTACTTC | CASSLIGIKPSSYEQYF
TRBJ1-1 | many | TRBV3-1 | - | TGTGCCAGCAGCCAAGTGATGTGGGGTACTGAAGCTTTCTTT | CASSQVMWGTEAFF